One sample yielded the 9 T cell receptor beta chains listed below, sequenced in a study of blood T cell repertoires in COVID-19. TCRdb keeps only in-frame clones here, not all; method: immunoSEQ multiplex PCR. Here the sample spans about 39,000 clones, more than 80% being singletons. Sample: peripheral blood. These receptors all come from a man in his sixties in a cohort sampled during active COVID-19.

The J gene is TRBJ2-3, the V gene TRBV30; D remains unclear. Germline V gives CDR1 GTSNPN, CDR2 SVGIG (reference sequence). The CDR3 sequence is 12 residues long. The V and J ends lost 2 bases and 2 bases respectively, with 5 bases between them. DNA for the CDR3: TGTGCCTGGAGTTCTGTCACAGATACGCAGTATTTT. Its translation is CAWSSVTDTQYF.

This chain joins TRBV7-2 and TRBJ2-7, with 9 nucleotides matching TRBD1. There are 15 residues in the CDR3. The trim removed 6 bases at V and 6 bases at J, leaving 12 bases unmatched. The germline CDR1 and CDR2 sequences are SGHTA and FQGNSA. The CDR3 spells CASRPAGTGLGEQYF. DNA of the CDR3: TGTGCCAGCAGACCAGCCGGGACAGGGCTTGGCGAGCAGTACTTC.

There are a few counts of this clone. The chain couples TRBV11-2 to TRBJ1-2; D uncertain. CDR1 is SGHAT, CDR2 FQNNGV, per germline. CDR3 length equals 15 residues. Trimming pared 6 bases from V and 0 bases from J, leaving 14 bases between. CDR3 region: CASSSESTSNYGYTF. CDR3 nucleotide sequence: TGTGCCAGCAGTTCGGAGAGTACCTCTAACTATGGCTACACCTTC.

V gene TRBV18 combines with J gene TRBJ2-7; unclear D gene. Trimming cost V 9 bases and J 6 bases, with 12 bases left between them. This CDR3 has 11 amino acids. CDR1 KGHSH and CDR2 LQKENI come from the germline V gene. In DNA, the CDR3 is TGTGCCAGTAAGCAGGCCGCCGAGCAGTACTTC. Protein: CASKQAAEQYF.

V usage is TRBV28 and J usage is TRBJ2-5; possible D gene TRBD2, 7 bases. The CDR3 covers 16 residues. The V gene's germline CDR1 is MDHEN and CDR2 SYDVKM. The V gene lost 6 bases and the J gene lost 5 bases, with 22 bases spanning the gap. This CDR3 reads CASSQGRGGGSETQYF. CDR3 DNA: TGTGCCAGCAGCCAAGGGAGGGGAGGGGGTTCGGAGACCCAGTACTTC.

This clone was observed once. The chain combines TRBV9 with TRBJ2-1, with TRBD1 matching over 9 bases. V shed 6 bases and J 13 bases; nucleotides not matched to a gene: 11. CDR1 is SGDLS and CDR2 is YYNGEE in the germline V gene. The CDR3 covers 13 residues. CDR3 bases: TGTGCCAGCACCCCGATGAGGGGACAGGGTCAGTTCTTC. Translated: CASTPMRGQGQFF. Looking up the rest from reference TRBV9 and TRBJ2-1 gives the full variable domain: DSGVTQTPKHLITATGQRVTLRCSPRSGDLSVYWYQQSLDQGLQFLIQYYNGEERAKGNILERFSAQQFPDLHSELNLSSLELGDSALYFCASTPMRGQGQFFGPGTRLTVL.

This clone appeared once. The rearrangement joins TRBV6-2 or TRBV6-3 to TRBJ1-5; D gene uncertain. V shed 2 bases and J shed 5 bases, with 7 bases lying between them. The germline V gene has CDR1 MNHEY and CDR2 SVGEGT. CDR3 size: 13 residues. The CDR3, as DNA: TGTGCCAGCAGTTACGACGGGTATCAGCCCCAGCATTTT. Its protein is CASSYDGYQPQHF.

The chain joins TRBV5-4 to TRBJ2-3; TRBD2 is a possible D gene (5 bases). Germline V CDR1 and CDR2: SGHNT, YYREEE (reference sequence). The length of the CDR3 is 14 residues. V was shortened by 1 base and J by 0 bases, with 6 bases between the two germline ends. The CDR3 is CASSLTGSTDTQYF. Here the CDR3 DNA reads TGTGCCAGCAGCTTGACGGGGAGCACAGATACGCAGTATTTT.

The rearrangement uses TRBV6-2 or TRBV6-3 and TRBJ1-5; a possible D gene is TRBD1 (5 bases). This CDR3 region has 14 residues. V lost 4 bases and J lost 3, with 10 bases in between. In germline, CDR1 is MNHEY, CDR2 SVGEGT. Here the CDR3 reads CASSSTGTNQPQHF. CDR3 coding DNA: TGTGCCAGCAGTTCCACAGGTACCAATCAGCCCCAGCATTTT.